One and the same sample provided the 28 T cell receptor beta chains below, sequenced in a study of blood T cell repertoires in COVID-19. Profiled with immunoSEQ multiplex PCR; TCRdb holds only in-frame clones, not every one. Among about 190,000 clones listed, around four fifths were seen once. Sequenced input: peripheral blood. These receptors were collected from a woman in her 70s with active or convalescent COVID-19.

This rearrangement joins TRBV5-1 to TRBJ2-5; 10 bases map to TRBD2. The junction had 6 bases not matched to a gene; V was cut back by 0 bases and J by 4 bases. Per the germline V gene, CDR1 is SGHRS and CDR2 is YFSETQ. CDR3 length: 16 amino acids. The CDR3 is CASSLGTSGRVETQYF. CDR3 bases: TGCGCCAGCAGCTTGGGGACTAGCGGCCGGGTAGAGACCCAGTACTTC.

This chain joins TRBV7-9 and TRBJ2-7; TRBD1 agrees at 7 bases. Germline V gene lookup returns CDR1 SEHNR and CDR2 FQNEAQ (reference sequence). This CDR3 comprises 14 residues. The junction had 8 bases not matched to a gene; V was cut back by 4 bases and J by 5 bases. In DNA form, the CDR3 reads TGTGCCAGCAGCTCAATTCAGGGGGTCGACGAGCAGTACTTC. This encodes CASSSIQGVDEQYF. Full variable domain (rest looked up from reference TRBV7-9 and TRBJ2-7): DTGVSQNPRHKITKRGQNVTFRCDPISEHNRLYWYRQTLGQGPEFLTYFQNEAQLEKSRLLSDRFSAERPKGSFSTLEIQRTEQGDSAMYLCASSSIQGVDEQYFGPGTRLTVT.

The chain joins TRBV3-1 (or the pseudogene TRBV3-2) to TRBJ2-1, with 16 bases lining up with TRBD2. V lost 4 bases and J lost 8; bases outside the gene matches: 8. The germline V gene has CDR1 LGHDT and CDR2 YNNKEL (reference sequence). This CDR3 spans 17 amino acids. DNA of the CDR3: TGTGCCAGCAGCCCAGGGACTAGCGGGAGGGCCCTCCATGAGCAGTTCTTC. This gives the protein CASSPGTSGRALHEQFF.

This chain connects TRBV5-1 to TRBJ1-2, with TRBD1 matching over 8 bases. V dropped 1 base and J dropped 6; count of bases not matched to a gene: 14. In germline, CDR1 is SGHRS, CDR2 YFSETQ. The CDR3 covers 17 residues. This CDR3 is CASSLPWTGRTEDGYTF. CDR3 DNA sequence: TGCGCCAGCAGCTTGCCCTGGACAGGGCGAACTGAAGATGGCTACACCTTC.

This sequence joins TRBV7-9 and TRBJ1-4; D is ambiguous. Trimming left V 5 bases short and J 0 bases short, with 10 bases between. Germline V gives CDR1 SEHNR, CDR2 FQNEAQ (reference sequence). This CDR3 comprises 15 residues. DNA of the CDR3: TGTGCCAGCAGCCTGGAGGGTGCAACTAATGAAAAACTGTTTTTT. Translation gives CASSLEGATNEKLFF.

The CDR3 is CASSDRDFPHADTQYF. CDR3 nucleotides: TGTGCCAGCAGCGACAGGGACTTCCCGCACGCAGATACGCAGTATTTT. The V and J genes are TRBV3-1 (or the pseudogene TRBV3-2) and TRBJ2-3; the D gene is possibly TRBD1 (7 bases). Looked up from germline, CDR1 is LGHDT and CDR2 is YNNKEL (reference sequence). CDR3 length: 16 amino acids. V lost 5 bases, J lost 4 bases, and 19 bases lay in between.

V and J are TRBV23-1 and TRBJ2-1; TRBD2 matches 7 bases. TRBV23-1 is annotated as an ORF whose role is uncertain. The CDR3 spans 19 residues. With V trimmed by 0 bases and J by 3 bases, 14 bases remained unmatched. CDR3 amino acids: CASSQSHPWLAENYNEQFF. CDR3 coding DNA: TGCGCCAGCAGTCAATCCCACCCTTGGCTAGCGGAAAACTACAATGAGCAGTTCTTC.

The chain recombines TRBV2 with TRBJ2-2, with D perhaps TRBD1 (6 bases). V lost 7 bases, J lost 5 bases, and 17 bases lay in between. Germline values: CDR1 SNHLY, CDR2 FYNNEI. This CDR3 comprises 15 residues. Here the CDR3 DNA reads TGTGCCAGCACGCCACTACTCAGGGGAACCGGGGAGCTGTTTTTT. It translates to CASTPLLRGTGELFF.

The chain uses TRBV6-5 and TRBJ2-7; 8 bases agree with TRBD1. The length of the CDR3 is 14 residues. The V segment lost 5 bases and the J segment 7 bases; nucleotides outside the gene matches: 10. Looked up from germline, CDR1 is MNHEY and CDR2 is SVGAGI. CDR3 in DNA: TGTGCCAGCAGTAGTGGACAGGGCTTCGAGGAGCAGTACTTC. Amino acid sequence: CASSSGQGFEEQYF.

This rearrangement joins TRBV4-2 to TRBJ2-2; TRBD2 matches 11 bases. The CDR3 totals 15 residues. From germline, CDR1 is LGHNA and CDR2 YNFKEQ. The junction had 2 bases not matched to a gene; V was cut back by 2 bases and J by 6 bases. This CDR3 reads CASSQTGLAAGELFF. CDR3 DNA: TGTGCCAGCAGCCAAACGGGACTAGCGGCCGGGGAGCTGTTTTTT.

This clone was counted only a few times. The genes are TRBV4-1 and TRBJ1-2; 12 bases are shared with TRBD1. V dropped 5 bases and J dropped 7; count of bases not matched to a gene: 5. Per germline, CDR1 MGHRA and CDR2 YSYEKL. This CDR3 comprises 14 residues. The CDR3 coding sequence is TGCGCCAGCAGCTTTCCGGGACAGGGGGCTGGCTACACCTTC. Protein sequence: CASSFPGQGAGYTF.

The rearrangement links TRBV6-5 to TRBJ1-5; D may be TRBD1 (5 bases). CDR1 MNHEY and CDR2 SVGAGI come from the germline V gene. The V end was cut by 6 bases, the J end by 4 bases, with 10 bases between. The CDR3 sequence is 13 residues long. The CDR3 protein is CASSPTVNQPQHF. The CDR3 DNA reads TGTGCCAGCAGCCCGACAGTTAATCAGCCCCAGCATTTT.

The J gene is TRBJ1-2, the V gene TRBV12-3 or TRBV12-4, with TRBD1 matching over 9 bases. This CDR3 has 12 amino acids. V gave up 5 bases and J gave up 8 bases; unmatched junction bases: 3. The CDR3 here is CASSGTGYGYTF. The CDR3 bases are TGTGCCAGCAGTGGGACAGGGTACGGCTACACCTTC.

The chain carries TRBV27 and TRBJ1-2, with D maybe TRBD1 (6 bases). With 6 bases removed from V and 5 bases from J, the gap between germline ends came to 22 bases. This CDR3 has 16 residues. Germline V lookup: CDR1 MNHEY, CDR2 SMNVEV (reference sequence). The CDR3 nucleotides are TGTGCCAGCAGAGACACCAGGGGAGCGGGGCAGTATGGCTACACCTTC. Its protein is CASRDTRGAGQYGYTF.

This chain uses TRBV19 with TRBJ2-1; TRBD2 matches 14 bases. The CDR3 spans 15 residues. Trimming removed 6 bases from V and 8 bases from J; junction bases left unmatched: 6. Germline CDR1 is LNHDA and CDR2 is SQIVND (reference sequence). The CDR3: CASRLGLAGVHEQFF. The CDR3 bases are TGTGCCAGTAGGCTGGGACTAGCGGGAGTTCATGAGCAGTTCTTC.

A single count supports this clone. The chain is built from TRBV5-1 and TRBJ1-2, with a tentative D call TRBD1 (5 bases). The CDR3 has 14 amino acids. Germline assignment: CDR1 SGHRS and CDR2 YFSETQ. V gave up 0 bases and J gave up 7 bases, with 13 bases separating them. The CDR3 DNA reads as TGCGCCAGCAGCTTGGATGGGCAGGGCGGTGGCTACACCTTC. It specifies CASSLDGQGGGYTF.

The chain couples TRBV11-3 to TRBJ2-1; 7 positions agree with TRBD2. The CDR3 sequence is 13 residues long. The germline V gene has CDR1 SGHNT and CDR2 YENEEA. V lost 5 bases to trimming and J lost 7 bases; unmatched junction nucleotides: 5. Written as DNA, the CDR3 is TGTGCCAGCAGCCGGACTAGATGGAATGAGCAGTTCTTC. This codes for CASSRTRWNEQFF.

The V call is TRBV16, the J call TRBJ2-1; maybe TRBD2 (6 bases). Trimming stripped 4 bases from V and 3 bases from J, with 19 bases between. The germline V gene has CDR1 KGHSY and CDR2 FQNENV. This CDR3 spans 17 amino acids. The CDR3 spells CASSPQLTSLGYNEQFF. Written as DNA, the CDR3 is TGTGCCAGCAGCCCCCAACTTACTAGCTTAGGCTACAATGAGCAGTTCTTC.

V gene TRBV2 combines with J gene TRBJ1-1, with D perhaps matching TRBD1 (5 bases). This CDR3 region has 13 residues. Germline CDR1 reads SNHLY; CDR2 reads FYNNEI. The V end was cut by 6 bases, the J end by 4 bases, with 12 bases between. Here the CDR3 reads CASRDTLSTEAFF. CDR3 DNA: TGTGCCAGCAGGGACACCCTGAGCACTGAAGCTTTCTTT.

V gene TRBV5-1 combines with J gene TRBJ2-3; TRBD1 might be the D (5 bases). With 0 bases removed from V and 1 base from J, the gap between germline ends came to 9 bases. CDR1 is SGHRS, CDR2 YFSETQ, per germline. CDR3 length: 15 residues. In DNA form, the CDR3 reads TGCGCCAGCAGCTTGGTTTTCAGGGGCACAGATACGCAGTATTTT. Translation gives CASSLVFRGTDTQYF.

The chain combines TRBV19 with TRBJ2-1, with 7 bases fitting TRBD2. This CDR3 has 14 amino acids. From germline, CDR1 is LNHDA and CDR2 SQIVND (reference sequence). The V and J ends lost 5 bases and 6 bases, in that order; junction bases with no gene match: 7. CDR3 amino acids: CASSPTSSGNEQFF. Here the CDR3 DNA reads TGTGCCAGTAGTCCCACCTCTAGCGGCAATGAGCAGTTCTTC.

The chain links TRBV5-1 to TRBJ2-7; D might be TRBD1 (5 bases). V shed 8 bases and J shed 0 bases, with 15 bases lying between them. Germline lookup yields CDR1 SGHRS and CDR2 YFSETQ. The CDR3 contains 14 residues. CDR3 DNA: TGCGCCAGTTCCGGAACAGACAGCTCCTACGAGCAGTACTTC. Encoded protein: CASSGTDSSYEQYF.

The CDR3 bases are TGTGCCAGCAGCTTTCCGGGACAGGGGGCTGGAGAGACCCAGTACTTC. This gives the protein CASSFPGQGAGETQYF. The genes are TRBV5-6 and TRBJ2-5; 12 bases line up with TRBD1. J lost 4 bases, V lost 2 bases, and 6 bases had no gene match. This CDR3 has 16 amino acids. Germline V gene lookup returns CDR1 SGHDT and CDR2 YYEEEE.

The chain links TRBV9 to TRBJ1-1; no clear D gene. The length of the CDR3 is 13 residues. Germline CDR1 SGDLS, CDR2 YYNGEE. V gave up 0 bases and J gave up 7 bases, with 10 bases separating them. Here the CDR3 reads CASSVVGTGEAFF. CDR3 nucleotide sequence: TGTGCCAGCAGCGTAGTCGGAACGGGTGAAGCTTTCTTT.

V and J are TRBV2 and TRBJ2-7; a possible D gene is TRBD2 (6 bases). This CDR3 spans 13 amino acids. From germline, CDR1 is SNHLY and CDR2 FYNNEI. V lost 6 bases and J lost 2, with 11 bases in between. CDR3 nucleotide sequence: TGTGCCAGCAGGGGGGACTTGGCCTACGAGCAGTACTTC. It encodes CASRGDLAYEQYF.

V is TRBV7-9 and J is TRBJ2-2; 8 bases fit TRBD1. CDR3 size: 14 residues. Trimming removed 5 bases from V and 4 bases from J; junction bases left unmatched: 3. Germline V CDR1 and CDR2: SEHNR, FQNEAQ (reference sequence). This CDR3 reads CASSTGGTTGELFF. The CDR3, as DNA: TGTGCCAGCAGCACAGGGGGTACCACCGGGGAGCTGTTTTTT.

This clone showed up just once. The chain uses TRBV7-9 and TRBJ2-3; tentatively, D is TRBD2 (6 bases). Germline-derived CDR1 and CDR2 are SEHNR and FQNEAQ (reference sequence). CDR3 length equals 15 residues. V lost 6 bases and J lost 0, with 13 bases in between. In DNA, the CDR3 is TGTGCCAGCAGTCTAACGGGGACTAGCACAGATACGCAGTATTTT. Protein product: CASSLTGTSTDTQYF.

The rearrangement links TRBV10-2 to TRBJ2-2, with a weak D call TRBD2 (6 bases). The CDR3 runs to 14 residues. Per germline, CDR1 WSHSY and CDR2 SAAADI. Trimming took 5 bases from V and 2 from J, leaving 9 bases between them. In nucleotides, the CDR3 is TGCGCCAGCAGTTGGCGGGAAAACACCGGGGAGCTGTTTTTT. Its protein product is CASSWRENTGELFF.